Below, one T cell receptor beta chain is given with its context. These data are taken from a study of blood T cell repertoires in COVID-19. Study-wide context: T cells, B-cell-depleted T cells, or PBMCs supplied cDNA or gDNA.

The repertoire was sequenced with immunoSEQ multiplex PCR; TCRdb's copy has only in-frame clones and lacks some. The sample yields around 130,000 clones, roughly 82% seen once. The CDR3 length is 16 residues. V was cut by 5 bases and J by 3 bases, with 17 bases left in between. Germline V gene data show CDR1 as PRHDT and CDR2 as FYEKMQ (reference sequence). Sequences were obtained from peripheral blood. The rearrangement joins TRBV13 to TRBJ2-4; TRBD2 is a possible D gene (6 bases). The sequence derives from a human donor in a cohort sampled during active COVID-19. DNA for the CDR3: TGTGCCAGCAGCCTTACGACTAGGAGGGGCAAAAACATTCAGTACTTC. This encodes CASSLTTRRGKNIQYF.